The source of this TCR beta chain is a study of neurological immune-mediated disorders. TCRdb recomputed calls from the 5' RACE reads with MiXCR, one row per CDR3 protein. This sample has about 58,000 distinct CDR3 sequences, with 3% to 3.5% found just once. There are 14 residues in the CDR3. The germline gives CDR1 SGHTA, CDR2 FQGNSA. V shed 3 bases and J 3 bases; nucleotides not matched to a gene: 5. There are many counts of this clonotype. This receptor was obtained from a woman aged 55-75 years with multiple sclerosis. This chain uses TRBV7-2 with TRBJ2-7; 7 bases match TRBD1. What was sequenced was PBMCs. The CDR3 loop is CASSFGTADYEQYF. The CDR3 nucleotides are TGTGCCAGCAGCTTCGGGACAGCGGACTACGAGCAGTACTTC.